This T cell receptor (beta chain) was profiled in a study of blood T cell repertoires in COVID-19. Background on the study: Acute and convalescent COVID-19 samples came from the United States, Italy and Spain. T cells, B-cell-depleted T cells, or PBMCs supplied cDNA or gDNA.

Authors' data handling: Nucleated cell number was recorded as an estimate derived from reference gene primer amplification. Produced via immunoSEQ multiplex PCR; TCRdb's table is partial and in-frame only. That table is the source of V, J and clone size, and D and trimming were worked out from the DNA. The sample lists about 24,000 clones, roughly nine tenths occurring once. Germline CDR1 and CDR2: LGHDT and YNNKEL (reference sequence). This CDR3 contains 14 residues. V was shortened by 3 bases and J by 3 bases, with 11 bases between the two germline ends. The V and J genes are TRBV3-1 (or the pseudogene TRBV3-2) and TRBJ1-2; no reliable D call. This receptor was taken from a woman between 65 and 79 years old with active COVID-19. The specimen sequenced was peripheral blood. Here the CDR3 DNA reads TGTGCCAGCAGCCAGGCGGGCCGGGACTATGGCTACACCTTC. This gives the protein CASSQAGRDYGYTF.